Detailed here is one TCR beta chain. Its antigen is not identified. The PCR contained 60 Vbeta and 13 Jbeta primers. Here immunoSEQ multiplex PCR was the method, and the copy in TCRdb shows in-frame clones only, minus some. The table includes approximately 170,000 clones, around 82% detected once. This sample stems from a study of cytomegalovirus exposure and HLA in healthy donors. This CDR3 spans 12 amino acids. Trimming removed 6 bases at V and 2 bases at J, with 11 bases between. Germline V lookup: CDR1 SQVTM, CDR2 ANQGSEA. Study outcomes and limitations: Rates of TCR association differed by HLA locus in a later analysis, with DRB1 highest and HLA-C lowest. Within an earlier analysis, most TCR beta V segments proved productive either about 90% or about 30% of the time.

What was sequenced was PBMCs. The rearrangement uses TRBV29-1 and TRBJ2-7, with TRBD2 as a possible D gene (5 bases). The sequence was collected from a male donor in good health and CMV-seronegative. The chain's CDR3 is CSVAGGTYEQYF. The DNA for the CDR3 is TGCAGCGTCGCGGGTGGGACCTACGAGCAGTACTTC.